This T cell receptor (beta chain) was observed in a study of T cells in Graves' hyperthyroidism and ophthalmopathy. Whole-study results and caveats: In validation, the model predicted ophthalmopathy. These predictions came a median roughly 7.1 months before onset.

CDR1 and CDR2 from the germline V gene are MNHNS and SASEGT. Trimming cost V 2 bases and J 5 bases; bases outside gene matches: 5. The CDR3 has 15 amino acids. As for this clonotype: Its specificity is unknown.

Template material for amplifying TCR beta CDR3 regions consisted of RNA transcripts. RT-PCR in the first round (using the HTBI primer set) targeted the TCR CDR3. From the multiplex PCR reads, TCRdb called clonotypes with MiXCR, one entry per CDR3 protein. Among 500,000 to 600,000 distinct CDR3 sequences listed, roughly 21% were seen once. The source material was blood. This receptor was taken from a man aged 40-49 years with Graves' ophthalmopathy. V is TRBV6-1 and J is TRBJ2-3, with 9 bases lining up with TRBD2. The CDR3 DNA sequence: TGTGCCAGCAGTGAACTAGCGGGATTCATAGATACGCAGTATTTT. Amino acids: CASSELAGFIDTQYF.